This T cell receptor beta chain appears in the sequencing data of a study of blood T cell repertoires in COVID-19. Study overall: Researchers got acute and convalescent COVID-19 samples from the United States, Italy and Spain. T cells, B-cell-depleted T cells, or PBMCs provided the cDNA or gDNA that served as material.

This CDR3 has 17 residues. V was shortened by 3 bases and J by 6 bases, with 23 bases between the two germline ends. The germline V gene encodes CDR1 LGHDT and CDR2 YNNKEL (reference sequence). Original analysis: Amplification from reference gene primers served as the basis for estimated nucleated cell counts. Measured with immunoSEQ multiplex PCR; TCRdb has only the in-frame clones, and not every one. V and J calls and clone size are given by that table; D and trimming were obtained from the DNA. The profile shows 95,000 to 130,000 clones, approximately 90% of them singletons. Sequenced: peripheral blood. The receptor's source is a human donor with active COVID-19. The donor label of this sample is uncertain. The chain is built from TRBV3-1 (or the pseudogene TRBV3-2) and TRBJ1-1, with unresolved D. CDR3 coding DNA: TGTGCCAGCAGCCAGGCCGGGGTTGAGCGGGTAGTTCCTGAAGCTTTCTTT. Translating gives CASSQAGVERVVPEAFF.